Below, 9 T cell receptor beta chains from the same sample are listed, as sequenced in a study of shared clonotypes between healthy human individuals. Profiling relied on immunoSEQ multiplex PCR, and the TCRdb table lists in-frame clones only, not all of them. The table has 1.6 million or so clones, roughly 95% seen once; the top ten hold about 1.2%. What was sequenced was naive CD4+ T cells sorted from blood. Subset denoted: CD45RA+ positively selected. These receptors came from a man aged 30 to 39 in good health.

The chain carries TRBV15 and TRBJ1-1; no clear D. CDR3 length: 15 amino acids. Germline CDR1 and CDR2: LNHNV and YYDKDF (reference sequence). V lost 4 bases to trimming and J lost 1 base, with 13 bases between them. The CDR3 nucleotides are TGTGCCACCAGCACCAGGAAGCTGGGGAACACTGAAGCTTTCTTT. It encodes CATSTRKLGNTEAFF.

V usage is TRBV4-3 and J usage is TRBJ2-7, with unresolved D. The CDR3 extends over 14 amino acids. V lost 3 bases to trimming and J lost 0 bases, with 9 bases between them. Germline V lookup: CDR1 LGHNA, CDR2 YSLEER. DNA of the CDR3: TGCGCCAGCAGCCAGAGCAGGAGCTCCTACGAGCAGTACTTC. It is translated as CASSQSRSSYEQYF.

The chain carries TRBV28 and TRBJ2-6; 7 nucleotides align to TRBD1. CDR3 length equals 15 residues. CDR1 and CDR2 (germline): MDHEN, SYDVKM. V lost 4 bases and J lost 2; bases outside the gene matches: 2. The DNA for the CDR3 is TGTGCCAGCAGTTATAGGGGGCCTGGGGCCAACGTCCTGACTTTC. It encodes CASSYRGPGANVLTF.

V is TRBV28 and J is TRBJ2-1; D might be TRBD2 (5 bases). Trimming removed 4 bases from V and 2 bases from J, with 18 bases in between. Germline V CDR1 and CDR2: MDHEN, SYDVKM. The CDR3 covers 17 residues. The CDR3: CASSSGVRPKPYNEQFF. The CDR3 DNA follows: TGTGCCAGCAGTTCCGGGGTGCGACCGAAACCCTACAATGAGCAGTTCTTC.

The V and J genes are TRBV11-2 and TRBJ2-5; unclear D gene. Per the germline V gene, CDR1 is SGHAT and CDR2 is FQNNGV. There are 13 residues in the CDR3. V lost 3 bases, J lost 0 bases, and 5 bases lay in between. The CDR3 reads CASSFEYQETQYF. As DNA, the CDR3 is TGTGCCAGCAGCTTCGAGTACCAAGAGACCCAGTACTTC.

The chain links TRBV27 to TRBJ1-1; D gene unclear. The CDR3 totals 17 residues. Germline assignment: CDR1 MNHEY and CDR2 SMNVEV (reference sequence). V lost 1 base and J lost 10, with 25 bases in between. CDR3 sequence: CASSLFGAGRAAWGAFF. CDR3 coding DNA: TGTGCCAGCAGTTTATTCGGCGCAGGACGGGCAGCCTGGGGAGCTTTCTTT.

The gene calls are TRBV7-8 and TRBJ2-1; 8 bases match TRBD2. V trimming: 5 bases; J trimming: 0 bases; junction bases outside the gene matches: 6. The CDR3 has 16 amino acids. Germline V gene data show CDR1 as SGHVS and CDR2 as FQNEAQ. In nucleotides, the CDR3 is TGTGCCAGCAGCAAATTGAGCGGGAGCTCCTACAATGAGCAGTTCTTC. This sequence encodes CASSKLSGSSYNEQFF. The full variable domain, rest sourced from reference TRBV7-8 and TRBJ2-1, is GAGVSQSPRYKVAKRGQDVALRCDPISGHVSLFWYQQALGQGPEFLTYFQNEAQLDKSGLPSDRFFAERPEGSVSTLKIQRTQQEDSAVYLCASSKLSGSSYNEQFFGPGTRLTVL.

Worth noting for this clone: The sample has other DNA sequences that encode this CDR3 too. The chain links TRBV5-1 to TRBJ1-1; 8 nucleotides align to TRBD1. V lost 0 bases to trimming and J lost 4 bases; unmatched junction nucleotides: 2. The CDR3 is 14 residues long. The germline V gene has CDR1 SGHRS and CDR2 YFSETQ. CDR3 nucleotides: TGCGCCAGCAGCTTGGTAACAGGGGGCACTGAAGCTTTCTTT. This sequence encodes CASSLVTGGTEAFF.

This chain connects TRBV28 to TRBJ1-4; D is uncertain. CDR3 size: 14 residues. Between the trimmed V and J ends, which lost 2 bases and 7 bases, there was a span of 11 bases. Germline V gives CDR1 MDHEN, CDR2 SYDVKM. DNA of the CDR3: TGTGCCAGCAGTTTAACCGGGTCCAGTGAAAAACTGTTTTTT. Translated, it gives CASSLTGSSEKLFF.